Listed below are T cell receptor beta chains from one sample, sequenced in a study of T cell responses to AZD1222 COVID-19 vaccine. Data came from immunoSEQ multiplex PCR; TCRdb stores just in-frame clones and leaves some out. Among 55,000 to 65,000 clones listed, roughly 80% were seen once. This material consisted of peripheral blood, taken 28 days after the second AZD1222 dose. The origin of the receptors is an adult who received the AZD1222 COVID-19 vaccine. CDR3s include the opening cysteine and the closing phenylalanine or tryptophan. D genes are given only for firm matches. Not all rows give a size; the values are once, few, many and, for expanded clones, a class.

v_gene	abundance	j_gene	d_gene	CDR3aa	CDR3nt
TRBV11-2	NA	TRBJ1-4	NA	CASSFLSNLNEKLFF	TGTGCCAGCAGCTTTTTGTCGAACCTTAATGAAAAACTGTTTTTT
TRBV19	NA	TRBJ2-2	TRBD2	CASTNLAANTGELFF	TGTGCCAGTACGAACCTAGCGGCGAACACCGGGGAGCTGTTTTTT
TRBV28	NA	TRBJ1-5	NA	CASSLQTGRDQPQHF	TGTGCCAGCAGTTTACAAACAGGGCGAGATCAGCCCCAGCATTTT
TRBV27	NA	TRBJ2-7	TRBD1	CASSLGGDRVYEQYF	TGTGCCAGCAGTTTAGGGGGGGACAGGGTGTACGAGCAGTACTTC
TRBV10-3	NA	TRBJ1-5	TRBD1	CAISGQGDQPQHF	TGTGCCATCAGCGGACAGGGTGATCAGCCCCAGCATTTT
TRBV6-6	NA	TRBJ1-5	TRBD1	CASSYSRTGSNQPQHF	TGTGCCAGCAGTTACTCAAGGACAGGGTCCAATCAGCCCCAGCATTTT
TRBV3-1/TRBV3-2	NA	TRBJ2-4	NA	CASRGQNIQYF	TGTGCCAGCAGGGGCCAGAACATTCAGTACTTC
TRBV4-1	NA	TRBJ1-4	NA	CASSLDQTNEKLFF	TGCGCCAGCAGCCTCGACCAAACTAATGAAAAACTGTTTTTT
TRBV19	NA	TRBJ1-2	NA	CASSLNRGLGDYTF	TGTGCCAGTAGTCTCAATCGGGGGCTTGGGGACTACACCTTC
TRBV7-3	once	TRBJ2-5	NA	CASSPGYQETQYF	TGTGCCAGCAGCCCCGGATACCAAGAGACCCAGTACTTC
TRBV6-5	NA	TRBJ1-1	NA	CASSYSGAFTEAFF	TGTGCCAGCAGTTACTCAGGGGCTTTCACTGAAGCTTTCTTT
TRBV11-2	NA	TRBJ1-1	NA	CASSGRQNTEAFF	TGTGCCAGCAGTGGCAGACAGAACACTGAAGCTTTCTTT
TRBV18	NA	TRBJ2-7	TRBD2	CASSPPGLAGGSSYEQYF	TGTGCCAGCTCACCCCCAGGACTAGCGGGAGGGAGCTCCTACGAGCAGTACTTC
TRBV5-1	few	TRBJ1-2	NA	CASSLGGRTTPGYTF	TGCGCCAGCAGCTTAGGCGGACGGACGACCCCTGGCTACACCTTC
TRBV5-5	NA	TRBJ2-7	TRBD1	CASSLKGGTGPYEQYF	TGTGCCAGCAGCTTGAAGGGGGGGACAGGGCCCTACGAGCAGTACTTC
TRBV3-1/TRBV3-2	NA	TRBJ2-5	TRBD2	CASSRGGVGTQYF	TGTGCCAGCAGTCGGGGAGGGGTTGGGACCCAGTACTTC
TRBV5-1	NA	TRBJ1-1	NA	CASSVGLNTEAFF	TGCGCCAGCAGCGTGGGGTTGAACACTGAAGCTTTCTTT
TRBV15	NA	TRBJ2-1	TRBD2	CATSNVASGRDEQFF	TGTGCCACCAGCAATGTGGCTAGCGGGAGAGATGAGCAGTTCTTC
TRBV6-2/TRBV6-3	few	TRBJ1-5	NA	CASSRDHNQPQHF	TGTGCCAGCAGCAGGGACCACAATCAGCCCCAGCATTTT
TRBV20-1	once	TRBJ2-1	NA	CSASISGSSYNEQFF	TGCAGTGCTAGTATTTCCGGGAGCTCCTACAATGAGCAGTTCTTC
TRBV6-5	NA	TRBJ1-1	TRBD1	CASSDSGGLTEAFF	TGTGCCAGCAGTGACTCAGGGGGTTTGACTGAAGCTTTCTTT
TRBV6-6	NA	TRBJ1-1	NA	CASSYPGVLEAFF	TGTGCCAGCAGTTACCCGGGGGTACTTGAAGCTTTCTTT